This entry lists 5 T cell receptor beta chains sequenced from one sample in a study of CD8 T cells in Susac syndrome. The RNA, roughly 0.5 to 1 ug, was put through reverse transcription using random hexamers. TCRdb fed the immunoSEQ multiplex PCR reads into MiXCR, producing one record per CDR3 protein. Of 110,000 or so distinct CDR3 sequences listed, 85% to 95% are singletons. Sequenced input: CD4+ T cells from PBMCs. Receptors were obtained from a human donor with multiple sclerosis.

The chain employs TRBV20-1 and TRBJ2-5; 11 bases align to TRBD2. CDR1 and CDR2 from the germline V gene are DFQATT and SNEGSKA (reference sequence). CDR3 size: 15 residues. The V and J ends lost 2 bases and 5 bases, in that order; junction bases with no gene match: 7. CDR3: CSARLASGGKETQYF. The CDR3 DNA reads TGCAGTGCTAGATTGGCTAGCGGGGGGAAGGAGACCCAGTACTTC.

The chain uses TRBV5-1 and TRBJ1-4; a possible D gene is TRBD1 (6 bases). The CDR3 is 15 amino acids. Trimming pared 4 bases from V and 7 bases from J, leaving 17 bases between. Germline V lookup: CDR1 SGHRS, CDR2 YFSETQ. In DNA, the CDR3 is TGCGCCAGCAGCATACAGGGCCTTGGGGGTGAAAAACTGTTTTTT. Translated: CASSIQGLGGEKLFF.

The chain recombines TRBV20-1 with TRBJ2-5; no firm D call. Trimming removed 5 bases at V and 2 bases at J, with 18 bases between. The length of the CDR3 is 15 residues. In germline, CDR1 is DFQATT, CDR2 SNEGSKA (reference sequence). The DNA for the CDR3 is TGCAGTGCTTCCCTTAATACGCTAAAACAAGAGACCCAGTACTTC. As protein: CSASLNTLKQETQYF.

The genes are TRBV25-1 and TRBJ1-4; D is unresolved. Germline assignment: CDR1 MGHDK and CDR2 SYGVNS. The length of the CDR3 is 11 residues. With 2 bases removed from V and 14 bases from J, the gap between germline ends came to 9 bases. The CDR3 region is CASSETSALFF. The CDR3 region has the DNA TGTGCCAGCAGTGAAACCTCGGCCCTGTTTTTT.

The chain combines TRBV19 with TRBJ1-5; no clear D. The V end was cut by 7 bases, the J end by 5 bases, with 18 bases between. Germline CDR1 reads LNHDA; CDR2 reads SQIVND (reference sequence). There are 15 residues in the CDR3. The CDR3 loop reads CASKMRGGGDQPQHF. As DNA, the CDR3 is TGTGCCAGTAAGATGAGAGGAGGTGGAGATCAGCCCCAGCATTTT.